The 25 T cell receptor beta chains given below trace back to one sample, sequenced in a study of cytomegalovirus exposure and HLA in healthy donors. The PCR employed 60 Vbeta primers together with 13 Jbeta primers. Assay used: immunoSEQ multiplex PCR; TCRdb lists only in-frame clones, some missing. The sample consists of 150,000 to 200,000 clones, 65% to 80% of them appearing once. The specimen was PBMCs. All receptors come from a woman aged 40 to 50 in good health and CMV-seronegative.

This clone was counted a few times. The chain combines TRBV4-3 with TRBJ2-3; the match to TRBD2 covers 7 bases. Looked up from germline, CDR1 is LGHNA and CDR2 is YSLEER. V was clipped by 1 base and J by 5 bases; unmatched bases: 3. The CDR3 is made up of 14 amino acids. This CDR3 reads CASSQGLAGDTQYF. The CDR3 nucleotides are TGCGCCAGCAGCCAAGGACTAGCAGGAGATACGCAGTATTTT.

The V gene is TRBV5-1, the J gene TRBJ1-2; D not certain. Germline CDR1 reads SGHRS; CDR2 reads YFSETQ. Trimming left V 4 bases short and J 9 bases short, with 22 bases between. CDR3 size: 15 residues. CDR3 sequence reads: CASSPISGSPGSYTF. The CDR3 bases are TGCGCCAGCAGCCCCATCTCTGGAAGCCCGGGGAGCTACACCTTC.

This clone was seen only a few times. CDR3 amino acids: CATSRDWAGDTGELFF. The CDR3 DNA is TGTGCCACCAGCAGAGATTGGGCAGGGGACACCGGGGAGCTGTTTTTT. The V gene is TRBV15, the J gene TRBJ2-2; D may be TRBD1 (6 bases). Germline CDR1 reads LNHNV; CDR2 reads YYDKDF (reference sequence). Trimming stripped 0 bases from V and 3 bases from J, with 11 bases between. The CDR3 sequence is 16 residues long.

V and J are TRBV19 and TRBJ1-1; 7 nucleotides align to TRBD1. The CDR3 covers 15 residues. The germline V gene encodes CDR1 LNHDA and CDR2 SQIVND (reference sequence). V was pared by 4 bases and J by 10 bases, with 15 bases of the junction left unmatched. The CDR3 spells CASSRNLEGAPRAFF. Here the CDR3 DNA reads TGTGCCAGTAGTAGGAACTTGGAGGGGGCGCCGCGAGCTTTCTTT.

This clone has only a few counts. The chain combines TRBV29-1 with TRBJ2-2; 11 bases fit TRBD2. The CDR3 totals 17 residues. V gave up 3 bases and J gave up 7 bases; unmatched junction bases: 13. Germline V gene data show CDR1 as SQVTM and CDR2 as ANQGSEA. CDR3 residues: CSVEEGLAARYFGELFF. DNA of the CDR3: TGCAGCGTTGAGGAGGGACTAGCGGCAAGGTATTTCGGGGAGCTGTTTTTT.

V is TRBV5-1 and J is TRBJ1-1, with D tentatively TRBD1 (6 bases). Germline loops: CDR1 SGHRS, CDR2 YFSETQ. The CDR3 runs 14 residues. The V end lost 2 bases, the J end lost 0 bases, and 8 bases lay between the germline ends. The CDR3 DNA is TGCGCCAGCAGCTTATGGGACATGAACACTGAAGCTTTCTTT. Translated, it gives CASSLWDMNTEAFF.

The V and J genes are TRBV27 and TRBJ1-2, with D possibly being TRBD1 (5 bases). The germline CDR1 and CDR2 sequences are MNHEY and SMNVEV (reference sequence). Trimming removed 8 bases at V and 6 bases at J, with 22 bases between. This CDR3 spans 15 amino acids. CDR3 residues: CASRRRGEPSDGYTF. For the CDR3, the DNA is TGTGCCAGCCGACGCCGGGGGGAACCTTCGGATGGCTACACCTTC.

In nucleotides, the CDR3 is TGTGCCAGTAGTATAGATCCGGACAGGGGAGCGTACAATGAGCAGTTCTTC. As protein: CASSIDPDRGAYNEQFF. The rearrangement uses TRBV19 and TRBJ2-1; 9 bases fit TRBD1. Germline CDR1 is LNHDA and CDR2 is SQIVND (reference sequence). The CDR3 runs 17 residues. The trim removed 0 bases at V and 4 bases at J, leaving 7 bases unmatched.

The chain recombines TRBV7-2 with TRBJ2-7; TRBD2 matches 8 bases. Germline-derived CDR1 and CDR2 are SGHTA and FQGNSA. The CDR3 is 15 residues long. V lost 3 bases, J lost 0 bases, and 4 bases stayed unmatched. CDR3 loop: CASSFSSGSSYEQYF. The CDR3 bases are TGTGCCAGCAGCTTCTCCAGCGGGAGCTCCTACGAGCAGTACTTC.

The J gene is TRBJ2-3, the V gene TRBV6-5; 12 nucleotides agree with TRBD2. CDR3 length: 13 amino acids. The germline V gene encodes CDR1 MNHEY and CDR2 SVGAGI. With 10 bases clipped from V and 5 bases from J, the junction kept 4 bases outside the gene matches. CDR3 sequence (DNA): TGTGCCACCGGACTAGCGGGACGAGATACGCAGTATTTT. Its protein product is CATGLAGRDTQYF.

The chain combines TRBV6-5 with TRBJ2-7; 8 bases align to TRBD2. Germline-derived CDR1 and CDR2 are MNHEY and SVGAGI. The CDR3 has 14 amino acids. V was clipped by 6 bases and J by 13 bases; unmatched bases: 17. The CDR3 reads CASSPPGLAYLQYF. CDR3 DNA sequence: TGTGCCAGCAGCCCCCCCGGACTAGCTTACCTCCAATACTTC.

V gene TRBV4-2 combines with J gene TRBJ2-1; 14 nucleotides align to TRBD2. The V segment lost 2 bases and the J segment 8 bases; nucleotides outside the gene matches: 11. Per the germline V gene, CDR1 is LGHNA and CDR2 is YNFKEQ. The CDR3 length is 18 residues. The CDR3 DNA reads TGTGCCAGCAGCCAACACCCTCAGGGACTAGCGGGAGACCATGAGCAGTTCTTC. This codes for CASSQHPQGLAGDHEQFF.

The chain employs TRBV7-2 and TRBJ1-5; a possible D gene is TRBD1 (5 bases). This CDR3 has 14 amino acids. Trimming stripped 5 bases from V and 2 bases from J, with 10 bases between. CDR1 SGHTA and CDR2 FQGNSA come from the germline V gene. The CDR3 is CASSQDKGNQPQHF. CDR3 bases: TGTGCCAGCAGCCAGGACAAGGGCAATCAGCCCCAGCATTTT.

This clone was counted between two and nine times. The chain joins TRBV25-1 to TRBJ2-7; 13 nucleotides agree with TRBD2. The germline gives CDR1 MGHDK, CDR2 SYGVNS. The CDR3 loop spans 17 amino acids. V gave up 3 bases and J gave up 6 bases; unmatched junction bases: 11. In DNA form, the CDR3 reads TGTGCCAGCAGTGAGCCCGGGACTAGCGGGACTGTGGGCGAGCAGTACTTC. Translation: CASSEPGTSGTVGEQYF.

The chain uses TRBV11-2 and TRBJ1-1; D unresolved. The germline V gene has CDR1 SGHAT and CDR2 FQNNGV. V lost 5 bases to trimming and J lost 4 bases, with 11 bases between them. This CDR3 is 13 amino acids long. The CDR3 reads CASSLERLTEAFF. The CDR3 bases are TGTGCCAGCAGCCTGGAGCGTCTCACTGAAGCTTTCTTT.

The chain combines TRBV7-2 with TRBJ1-4, with unresolved D. The germline CDR1 and CDR2 sequences are SGHTA and FQGNSA. The CDR3 has 14 residues. Trimming took off 3 bases at V and 8 bases at J, with 13 bases between the two ends. The CDR3 sequence: CASSFSSRGEKLFF. In nucleotides, the CDR3 is TGTGCCAGCAGCTTCTCATCGCGCGGGGAAAAACTGTTTTTT.

The gene calls are TRBV25-1 and TRBJ1-6; 8 bases are a match to TRBD1. V was pared by 6 bases and J by 7 bases, with 2 bases of the junction left unmatched. Germline assignment: CDR1 MGHDK and CDR2 SYGVNS. The CDR3 covers 13 residues. The CDR3 protein is CASSGQGNSPLHF. For the CDR3, the DNA is TGTGCCAGCAGCGGACAGGGAAATTCACCCCTCCACTTT.

The chain is built from TRBV5-5 and TRBJ2-1, with 9 bases that match TRBD2. V dropped 3 bases and J dropped 4; count of bases not matched to a gene: 5. The germline CDR1 and CDR2 sequences are SGHKS and YYEKEE (reference sequence). The CDR3 is 15 amino acids. CDR3: CASSSSSGEYNEQFF. The CDR3 DNA follows: TGTGCCAGCAGCTCGTCTAGCGGGGAATACAATGAGCAGTTCTTC. Complete variable domain (other parts from reference TRBV5-5 and TRBJ2-1): DAGVTQSPTHLIKTRGQQVTLRCSPISGHKSVSWYQQVLGQGPQFIFQYYEKEERGRGNFPDRFSARQFPNYSSELNVNALLLGDSALYLCASSSSSGEYNEQFFGPGTRLTVL.

This clone was picked up one time. The V gene is TRBV2, the J gene TRBJ1-5, with D perhaps matching TRBD1 (6 bases). Looked up from germline, CDR1 is SNHLY and CDR2 is FYNNEI. Deletions cut 6 bases from V and 5 bases from J, with 14 bases between. The CDR3 has 14 amino acids. Here the CDR3 reads CASSSRGGYQPQHF. DNA for the CDR3: TGTGCCAGCAGCTCTCGGGGGGGCTATCAGCCCCAGCATTTT.

This clone came up once. The J gene is TRBJ2-6, the V gene TRBV4-3, with 9 bases that match TRBD1. V was clipped by 4 bases and J by 0 bases; unmatched bases: 4. The germline V gene encodes CDR1 LGHNA and CDR2 YSLEER. The CDR3 is 17 amino acids. The CDR3 region is CASSPGTGFSGANVLTF. In DNA form, the CDR3 reads TGCGCCAGCAGCCCCGGGACAGGGTTCTCTGGGGCCAACGTCCTGACTTTC.

This rearrangement joins TRBV27 to TRBJ1-5, with a tentative D call TRBD1 (6 bases). Germline V lookup: CDR1 MNHEY, CDR2 SMNVEV (reference sequence). CDR3 length equals 15 residues. The V and J ends lost 2 bases and 2 bases respectively, with 10 bases between them. The CDR3 loop is CASSLNRAGNQPQHF. The CDR3, as DNA: TGTGCCAGCAGTTTAAACAGGGCTGGCAATCAGCCCCAGCATTTT.

This chain links TRBV7-3 with TRBJ1-2, with TRBD1 matching over 10 bases. The CDR3 has 15 amino acids. Germline assignment: CDR1 SGHTA and CDR2 FQGTGA. V lost 3 bases, J lost 8 bases, and 9 bases stayed unmatched. For the CDR3, the DNA is TGTGCCAGCAGCTTTTTCGGACAGGGGGTGGGAGGCTACACCTTC. Amino acid sequence: CASSFFGQGVGGYTF.

The chain is built from TRBV19 and TRBJ1-4; D perhaps matches TRBD1 (6 bases). Germline V gene sequence: CDR1 LNHDA, CDR2 SQIVND (reference sequence). V was pared by 5 bases and J by 1 base, with 8 bases between. The CDR3 is 14 amino acids. Written as DNA, the CDR3 is TGTGCCAGTAGTCCACAGGGAACTAATGAAAAACTGTTTTTT. Encoded protein: CASSPQGTNEKLFF.

DNA of the CDR3: TGCAGCGTTTTCGAGGGATACGGCTACACCTTC. Residues: CSVFEGYGYTF. The genes are TRBV29-1 and TRBJ1-2; D gene uncertain. Germline values: CDR1 SQVTM, CDR2 ANQGSEA. The CDR3 covers 11 residues. V lost 5 bases to trimming and J lost 8 bases, with 12 bases between them.

This clone was seen a handful of times. The chain carries TRBV11-3 and TRBJ1-6; tentatively, D is TRBD1 (6 bases). Germline V gives CDR1 SGHNT, CDR2 YENEEA. The CDR3 covers 17 residues. Trimming left V 2 bases short and J 5 bases short, with 16 bases between. Here the CDR3 DNA reads TGTGCCAGCAGCTTATATTCGACAGGCACTCATAATTCACCCCTCCACTTT. Amino acid sequence: CASSLYSTGTHNSPLHF.